The clone carrying this T cell receptor (beta chain) was detected a few times. Its antigen is still unknown. Only Caucasian adults living in Nashville, Tennessee served as donors. This entry belongs to a study of shared clonotypes between healthy human individuals. Study-wide points: Larger estimated richness was generally seen in naive subsets than in memory subsets.

Libraries were prepared by immunoSEQ multiplex PCR; TCRdb keeps only in-frame clonotypes and omits some of them. The data show 650,000 to 750,000 clones, 72% seen once. The TCR sequence derives from a woman in her twenties or thirties in good health. Sequences were obtained from memory CD4+ T cells sorted from blood. Subset reported: CD45RA-negative fraction.

This CDR3 is CASSLPSSTDRHEKLFF. The CDR3 DNA reads as TGTGCCAGCAGCTTGCCAAGCTCGACGGACAGGCATGAAAAACTGTTTTTT. The rearrangement uses TRBV5-8 and TRBJ1-4; 7 bases are a match to TRBD1. This CDR3 contains 17 residues. CDR1 and CDR2 from the germline V gene are SGHTS and YDEGEE. V dropped 1 base and J dropped 6; count of bases not matched to a gene: 12.